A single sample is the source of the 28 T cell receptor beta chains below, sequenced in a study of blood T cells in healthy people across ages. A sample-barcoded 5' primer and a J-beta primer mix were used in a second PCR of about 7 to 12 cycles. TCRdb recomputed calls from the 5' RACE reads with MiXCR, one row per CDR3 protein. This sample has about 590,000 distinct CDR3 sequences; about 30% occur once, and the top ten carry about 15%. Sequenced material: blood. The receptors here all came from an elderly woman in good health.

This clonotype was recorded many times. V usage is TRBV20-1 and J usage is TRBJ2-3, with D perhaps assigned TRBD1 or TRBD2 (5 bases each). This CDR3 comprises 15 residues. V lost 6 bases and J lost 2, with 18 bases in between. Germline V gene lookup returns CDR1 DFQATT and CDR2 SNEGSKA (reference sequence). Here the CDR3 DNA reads TGCAGTGCGGGGGTAGCATCAGTTTACACAGATACGCAGTATTTT. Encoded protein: CSAGVASVYTDTQYF.

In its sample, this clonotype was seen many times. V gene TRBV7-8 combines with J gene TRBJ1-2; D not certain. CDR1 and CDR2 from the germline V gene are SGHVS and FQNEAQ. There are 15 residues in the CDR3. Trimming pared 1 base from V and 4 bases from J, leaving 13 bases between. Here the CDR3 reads CASSLDGVVGYGYTF. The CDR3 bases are TGTGCCAGCAGCTTAGACGGGGTAGTAGGCTATGGCTACACCTTC.

CDR3 sequence: CASSLYGTGGRNTEAFF. In DNA, the CDR3 is TGCGCCAGCAGCTTGTATGGGACAGGGGGCCGGAACACTGAAGCTTTCTTT. The chain has TRBV5-1 and TRBJ1-1, with 12 bases matching TRBD1. With V trimmed by 1 base and J by 1 base, 5 bases remained unmatched. From germline, CDR1 is SGHRS and CDR2 YFSETQ. The CDR3 covers 17 residues.

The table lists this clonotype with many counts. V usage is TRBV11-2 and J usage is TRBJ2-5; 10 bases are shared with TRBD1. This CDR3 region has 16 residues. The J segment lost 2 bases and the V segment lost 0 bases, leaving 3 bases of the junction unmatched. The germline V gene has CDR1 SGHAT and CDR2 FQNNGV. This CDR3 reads CASSLDWTGGQETQYF. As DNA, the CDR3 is TGTGCCAGCAGCTTAGATTGGACAGGGGGGCAAGAGACCCAGTACTTC.

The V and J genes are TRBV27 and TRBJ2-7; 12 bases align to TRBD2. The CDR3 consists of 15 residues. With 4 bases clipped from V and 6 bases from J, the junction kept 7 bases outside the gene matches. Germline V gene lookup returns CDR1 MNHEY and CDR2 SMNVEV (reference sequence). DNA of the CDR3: TGTGCCAGCAGTTCTAGCGGGAGGGCTCCGGGCGAGCAGTACTTC. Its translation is CASSSSGRAPGEQYF.

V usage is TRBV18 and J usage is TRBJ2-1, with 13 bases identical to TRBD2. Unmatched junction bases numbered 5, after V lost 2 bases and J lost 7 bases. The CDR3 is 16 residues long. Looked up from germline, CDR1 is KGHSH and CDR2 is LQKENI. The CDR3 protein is CASSPAGLAGINEQFF. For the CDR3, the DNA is TGTGCCAGCTCACCAGCGGGACTAGCGGGAATTAATGAGCAGTTCTTC.

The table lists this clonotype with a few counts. The CDR3 nucleotides are TGTGCCACCAGTGATTACGGTAACCCCGCCGGGGAGCTGTTTTTT. Translating gives CATSDYGNPAGELFF. This chain joins TRBV24-1 and TRBJ2-2, with no clear D. The CDR3 spans 15 residues. The V gene lost 2 bases and the J gene lost 6 bases, with 12 bases spanning the gap. Germline CDR1 and CDR2: KGHDR and SFDVKD.

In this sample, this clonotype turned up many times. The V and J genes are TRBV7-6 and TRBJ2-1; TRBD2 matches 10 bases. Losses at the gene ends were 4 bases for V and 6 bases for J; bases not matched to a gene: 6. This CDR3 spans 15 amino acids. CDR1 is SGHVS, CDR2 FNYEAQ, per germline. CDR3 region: CASSSVGTSVNEQFF. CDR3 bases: TGTGCCAGCAGCTCCGTCGGGACTAGCGTCAATGAGCAGTTCTTC.

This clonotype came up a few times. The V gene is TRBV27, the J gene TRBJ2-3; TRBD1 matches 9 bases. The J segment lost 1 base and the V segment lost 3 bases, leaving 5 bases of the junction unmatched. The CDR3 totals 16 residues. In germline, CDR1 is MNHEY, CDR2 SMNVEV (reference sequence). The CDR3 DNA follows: TGTGCCAGCAGTTTCTTACAGGGGGCTCGCACAGATACGCAGTATTTT. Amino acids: CASSFLQGARTDTQYF.

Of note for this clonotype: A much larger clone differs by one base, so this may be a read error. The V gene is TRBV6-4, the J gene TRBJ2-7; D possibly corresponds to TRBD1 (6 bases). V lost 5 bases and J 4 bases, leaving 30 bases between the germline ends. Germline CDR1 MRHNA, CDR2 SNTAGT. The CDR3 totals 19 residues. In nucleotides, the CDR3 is TGTGCCAGCAGTCCATACGACCCCAGACAGGCTAAGGCAGGGTACGAGCAGTACTTC. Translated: CASSPYDPRQAKAGYEQYF.

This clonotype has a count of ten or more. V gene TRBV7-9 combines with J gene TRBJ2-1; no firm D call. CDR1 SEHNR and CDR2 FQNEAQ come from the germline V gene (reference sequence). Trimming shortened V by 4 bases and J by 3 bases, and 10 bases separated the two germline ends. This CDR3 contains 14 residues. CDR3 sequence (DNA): TGTGCCAGCAGCTCTGATCGGTTCTACAATGAGCAGTTCTTC. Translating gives CASSSDRFYNEQFF.

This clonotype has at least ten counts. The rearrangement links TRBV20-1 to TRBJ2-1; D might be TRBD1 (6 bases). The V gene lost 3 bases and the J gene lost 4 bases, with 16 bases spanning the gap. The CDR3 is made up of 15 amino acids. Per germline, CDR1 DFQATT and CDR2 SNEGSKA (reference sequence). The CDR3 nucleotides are TGCAGTGCTAGCCAGGGGAACAGGGTATACAATGAGCAGTTCTTC. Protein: CSASQGNRVYNEQFF.

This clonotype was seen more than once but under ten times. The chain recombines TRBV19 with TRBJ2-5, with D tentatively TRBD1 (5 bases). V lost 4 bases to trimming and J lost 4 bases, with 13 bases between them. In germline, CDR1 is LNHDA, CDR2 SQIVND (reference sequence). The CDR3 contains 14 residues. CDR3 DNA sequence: TGTGCCAGTAGTAACGGCCAGGGATCAGAGACCCAGTACTTC. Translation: CASSNGQGSETQYF. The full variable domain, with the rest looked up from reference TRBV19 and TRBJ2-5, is DGGITQSPKYLFRKEGQNVTLSCEQNLNHDAMYWYRQDPGQGLRLIYYSQIVNDFQKGDIAEGYSVSREKKESFPLTVTSAQKNPTAFYLCASSNGQGSETQYFGPGTRLLVL.

This CDR3 reads CASSPRLGTGETQFF. The CDR3 nucleotides read TGTGCCAGCAGCCCCAGGCTCGGGACAGGAGAGACCCAGTTCTTC. The chain has TRBV7-3 and TRBJ2-1, with 8 bases aligning to TRBD1. The CDR3 length is 15 residues. The V and J ends lost 5 bases and 13 bases, in that order; junction bases with no gene match: 16. Germline V gene lookup returns CDR1 SGHTA and CDR2 FQGTGA.

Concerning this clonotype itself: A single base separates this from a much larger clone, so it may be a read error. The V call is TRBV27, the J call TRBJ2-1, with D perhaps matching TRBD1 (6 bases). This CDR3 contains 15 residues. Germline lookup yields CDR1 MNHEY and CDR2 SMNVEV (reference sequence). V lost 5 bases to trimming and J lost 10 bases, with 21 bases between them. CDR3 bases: TGTGCCAGCAGTCCACTACAGGGAAACGTGGGGGAGCAGTTCTTC. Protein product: CASSPLQGNVGEQFF.

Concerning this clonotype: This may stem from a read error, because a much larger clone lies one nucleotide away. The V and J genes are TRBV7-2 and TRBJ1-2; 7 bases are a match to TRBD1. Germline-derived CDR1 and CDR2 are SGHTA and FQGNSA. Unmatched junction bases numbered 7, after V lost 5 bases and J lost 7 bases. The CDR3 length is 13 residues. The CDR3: CASSGQATAGYTF. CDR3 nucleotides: TGTGCCAGCAGCGGACAGGCCACCGCTGGCTACACCTTC.

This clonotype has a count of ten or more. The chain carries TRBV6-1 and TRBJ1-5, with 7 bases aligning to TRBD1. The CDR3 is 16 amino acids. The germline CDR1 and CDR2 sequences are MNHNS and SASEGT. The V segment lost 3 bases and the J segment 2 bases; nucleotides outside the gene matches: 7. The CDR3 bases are TGTGCCAGCAGTGATCGACAGGGCTCAGGCAATCAGCCCCAGCATTTT. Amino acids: CASSDRQGSGNQPQHF.

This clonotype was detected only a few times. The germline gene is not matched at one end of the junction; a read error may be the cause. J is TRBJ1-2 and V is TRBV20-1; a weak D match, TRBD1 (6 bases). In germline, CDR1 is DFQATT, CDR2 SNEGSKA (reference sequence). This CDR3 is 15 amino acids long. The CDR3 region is CSATIDGTINFGYTF. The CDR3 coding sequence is TGCAGTGCTACGATCGACGGGACAATAAACTTTGGCTACACCTTC.

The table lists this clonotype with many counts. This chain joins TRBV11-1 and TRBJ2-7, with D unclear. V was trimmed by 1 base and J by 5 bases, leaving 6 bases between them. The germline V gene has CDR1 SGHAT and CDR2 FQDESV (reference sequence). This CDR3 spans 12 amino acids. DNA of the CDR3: TGTGCCAGCAGCTTAGAACGCGACGAGCAGTACTTC. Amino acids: CASSLERDEQYF.

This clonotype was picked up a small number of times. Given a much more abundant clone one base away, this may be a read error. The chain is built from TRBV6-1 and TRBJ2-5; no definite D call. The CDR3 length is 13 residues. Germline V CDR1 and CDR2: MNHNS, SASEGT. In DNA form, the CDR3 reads TGTGCCGGCAGTGATCGCGGACGGGTGACCCAGTACTTC. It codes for CAGSDRGRVTQYF.

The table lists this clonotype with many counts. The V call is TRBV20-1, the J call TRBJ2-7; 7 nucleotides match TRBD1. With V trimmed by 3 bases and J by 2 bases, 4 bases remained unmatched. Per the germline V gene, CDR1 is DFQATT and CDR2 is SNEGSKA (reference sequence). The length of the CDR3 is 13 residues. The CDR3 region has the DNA TGCAGTGCTAGTTTCGGGACAGCCTACGAGCAGTACTTC. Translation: CSASFGTAYEQYF.

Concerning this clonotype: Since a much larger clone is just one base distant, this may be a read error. The CDR3 is CASQRRGPYEQFF. The CDR3, as DNA: TGTGCCAGCCAGAGGAGGGGTCCATACGAGCAGTTCTTC. J is TRBJ2-1 and V is TRBV12-3 or TRBV12-4; TRBD2 is a possible D gene (6 bases). This CDR3 has 13 residues. The V gene lost 8 bases and the J gene lost 10 bases, with 18 bases spanning the gap.

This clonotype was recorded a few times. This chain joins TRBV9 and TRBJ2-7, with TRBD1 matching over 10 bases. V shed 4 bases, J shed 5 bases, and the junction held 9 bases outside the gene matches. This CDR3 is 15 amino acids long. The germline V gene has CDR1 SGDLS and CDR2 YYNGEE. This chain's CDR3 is CASSPLTGGSHEQYF. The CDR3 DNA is TGTGCCAGCAGCCCCCTGACAGGGGGCAGTCACGAGCAGTACTTC.

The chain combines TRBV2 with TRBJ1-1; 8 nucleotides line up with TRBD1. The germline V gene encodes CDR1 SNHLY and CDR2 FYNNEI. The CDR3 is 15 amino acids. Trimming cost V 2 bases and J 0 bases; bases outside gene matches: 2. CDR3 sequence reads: CASSEQGAMNTEAFF. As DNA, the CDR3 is TGTGCCAGCAGTGAACAGGGGGCAATGAACACTGAAGCTTTCTTT.

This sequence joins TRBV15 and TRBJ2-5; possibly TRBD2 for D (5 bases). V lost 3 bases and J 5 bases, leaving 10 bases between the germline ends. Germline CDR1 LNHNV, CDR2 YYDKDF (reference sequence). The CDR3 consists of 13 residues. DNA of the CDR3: TGTGCCACCAGCAGTGGGAGATGGGAGACCCAGTACTTC. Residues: CATSSGRWETQYF.

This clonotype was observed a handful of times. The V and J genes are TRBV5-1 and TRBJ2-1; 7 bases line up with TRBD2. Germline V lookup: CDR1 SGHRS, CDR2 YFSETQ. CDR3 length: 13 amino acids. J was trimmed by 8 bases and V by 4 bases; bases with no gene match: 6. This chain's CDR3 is CASSPAGRYEQFF. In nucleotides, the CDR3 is TGCGCCAGCAGCCCAGCGGGGCGCTATGAGCAGTTCTTC.

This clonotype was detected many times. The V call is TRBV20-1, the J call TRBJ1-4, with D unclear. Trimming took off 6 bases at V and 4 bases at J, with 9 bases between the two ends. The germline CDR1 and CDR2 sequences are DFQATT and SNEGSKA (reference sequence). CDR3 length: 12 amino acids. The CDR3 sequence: CSAGRLNEKLFF. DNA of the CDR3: TGCAGTGCCGGGAGGCTTAATGAAAAACTGTTTTTT.

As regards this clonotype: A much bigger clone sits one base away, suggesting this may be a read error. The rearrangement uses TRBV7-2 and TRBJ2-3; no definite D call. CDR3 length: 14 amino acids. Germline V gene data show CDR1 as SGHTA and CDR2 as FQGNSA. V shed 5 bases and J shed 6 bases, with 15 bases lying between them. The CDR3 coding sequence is TGTGCCAGCAGCCCCGGGCTAGTCAGGGATACGCAGTATTTT. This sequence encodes CASSPGLVRDTQYF.